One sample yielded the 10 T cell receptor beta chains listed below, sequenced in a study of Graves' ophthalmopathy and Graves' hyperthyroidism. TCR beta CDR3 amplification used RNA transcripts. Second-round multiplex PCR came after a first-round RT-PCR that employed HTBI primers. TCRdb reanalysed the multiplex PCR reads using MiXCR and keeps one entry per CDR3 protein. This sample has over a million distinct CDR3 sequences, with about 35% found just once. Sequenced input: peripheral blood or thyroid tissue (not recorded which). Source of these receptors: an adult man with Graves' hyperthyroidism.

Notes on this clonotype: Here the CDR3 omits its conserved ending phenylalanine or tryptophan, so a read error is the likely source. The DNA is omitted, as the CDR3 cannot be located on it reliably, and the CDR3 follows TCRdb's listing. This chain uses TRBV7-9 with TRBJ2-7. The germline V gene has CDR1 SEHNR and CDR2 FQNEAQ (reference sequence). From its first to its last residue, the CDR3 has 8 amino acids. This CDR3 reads CASSLFGS.

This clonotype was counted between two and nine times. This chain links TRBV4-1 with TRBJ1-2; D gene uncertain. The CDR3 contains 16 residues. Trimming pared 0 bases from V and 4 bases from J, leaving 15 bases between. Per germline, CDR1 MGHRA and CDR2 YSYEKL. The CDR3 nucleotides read TGCGCCAGCAGCCAAGATGGCTCAGATTCTCGCTATGGCTACACCTTC. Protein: CASSQDGSDSRYGYTF.

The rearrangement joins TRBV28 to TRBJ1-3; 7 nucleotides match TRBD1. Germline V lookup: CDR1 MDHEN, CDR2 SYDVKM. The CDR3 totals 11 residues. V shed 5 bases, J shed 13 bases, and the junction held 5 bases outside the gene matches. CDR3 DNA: TGTGCCAGCAGTCCCGGGACAGAGATATATTTT. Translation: CASSPGTEIYF.

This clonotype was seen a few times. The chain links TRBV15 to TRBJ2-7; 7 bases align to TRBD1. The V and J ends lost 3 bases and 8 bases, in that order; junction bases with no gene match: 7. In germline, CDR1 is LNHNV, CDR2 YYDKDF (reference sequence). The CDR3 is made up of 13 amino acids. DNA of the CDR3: TGTGCCACCAGCAGTGCCGGGACAGTAAAGCAGTACTTC. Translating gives CATSSAGTVKQYF. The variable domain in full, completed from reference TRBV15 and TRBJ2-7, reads DAMVIQNPRYQVTQFGKPVTLSCSQTLNHNVMYWYQQKSSQAPKLLFHYYDKDFNNEADTPDNFQSRRPNTSFCFLDIRSPGLGDTAMYLCATSSAGTVKQYFGPGTRLTVT.

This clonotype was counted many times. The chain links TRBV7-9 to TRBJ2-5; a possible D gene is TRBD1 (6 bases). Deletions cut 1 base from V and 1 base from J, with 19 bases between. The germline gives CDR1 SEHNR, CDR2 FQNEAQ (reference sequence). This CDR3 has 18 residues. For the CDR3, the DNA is TGTGCCAGCAGCTTAGTCCCGAGAGGACAGCTACCCCAAGAGACCCAGTACTTC. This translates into CASSLVPRGQLPQETQYF.

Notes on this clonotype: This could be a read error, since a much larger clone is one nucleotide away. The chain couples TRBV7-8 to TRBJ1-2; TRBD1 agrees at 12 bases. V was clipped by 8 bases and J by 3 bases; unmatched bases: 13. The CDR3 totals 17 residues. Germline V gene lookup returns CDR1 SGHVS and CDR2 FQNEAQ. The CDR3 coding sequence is TGTGCCAGCCGCCAAACCGGGACAGGGGGCCGTGACTATGGCTACACCTTC. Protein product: CASRQTGTGGRDYGYTF.

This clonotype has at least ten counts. The DNA for the CDR3 is TGCGCCAGCAGCCTCCCCGAGCGCCTCTACGAGCAGTACTTC. Translation: CASSLPERLYEQYF. The chain recombines TRBV4-1 with TRBJ2-7; D not certain. The CDR3 runs 14 residues. The V end was cut by 4 bases, the J end by 3 bases, with 13 bases between. Germline-derived CDR1 and CDR2 are MGHRA and YSYEKL.

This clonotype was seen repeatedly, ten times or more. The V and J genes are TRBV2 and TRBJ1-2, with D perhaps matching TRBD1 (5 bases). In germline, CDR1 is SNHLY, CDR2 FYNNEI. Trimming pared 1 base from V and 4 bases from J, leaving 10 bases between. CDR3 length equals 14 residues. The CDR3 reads CASSEVGGGYGYTF. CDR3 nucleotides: TGTGCCAGCAGTGAAGTGGGGGGGGGCTATGGCTACACCTTC.

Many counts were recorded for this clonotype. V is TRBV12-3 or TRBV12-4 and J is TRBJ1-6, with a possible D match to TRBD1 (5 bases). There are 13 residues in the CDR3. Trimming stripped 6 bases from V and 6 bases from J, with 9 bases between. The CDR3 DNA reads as TGTGCCAGCAGACCAGGGAGTAATTCACCCCTCCACTTT. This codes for CASRPGSNSPLHF.

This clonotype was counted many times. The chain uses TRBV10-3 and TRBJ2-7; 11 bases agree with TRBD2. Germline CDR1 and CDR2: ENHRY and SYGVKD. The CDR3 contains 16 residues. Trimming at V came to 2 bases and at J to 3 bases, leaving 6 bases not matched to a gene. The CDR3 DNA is TGTGCCATCAGTGAGGGGGGACTAGCGGTAAACTACGAGCAGTACTTC. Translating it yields CAISEGGLAVNYEQYF.